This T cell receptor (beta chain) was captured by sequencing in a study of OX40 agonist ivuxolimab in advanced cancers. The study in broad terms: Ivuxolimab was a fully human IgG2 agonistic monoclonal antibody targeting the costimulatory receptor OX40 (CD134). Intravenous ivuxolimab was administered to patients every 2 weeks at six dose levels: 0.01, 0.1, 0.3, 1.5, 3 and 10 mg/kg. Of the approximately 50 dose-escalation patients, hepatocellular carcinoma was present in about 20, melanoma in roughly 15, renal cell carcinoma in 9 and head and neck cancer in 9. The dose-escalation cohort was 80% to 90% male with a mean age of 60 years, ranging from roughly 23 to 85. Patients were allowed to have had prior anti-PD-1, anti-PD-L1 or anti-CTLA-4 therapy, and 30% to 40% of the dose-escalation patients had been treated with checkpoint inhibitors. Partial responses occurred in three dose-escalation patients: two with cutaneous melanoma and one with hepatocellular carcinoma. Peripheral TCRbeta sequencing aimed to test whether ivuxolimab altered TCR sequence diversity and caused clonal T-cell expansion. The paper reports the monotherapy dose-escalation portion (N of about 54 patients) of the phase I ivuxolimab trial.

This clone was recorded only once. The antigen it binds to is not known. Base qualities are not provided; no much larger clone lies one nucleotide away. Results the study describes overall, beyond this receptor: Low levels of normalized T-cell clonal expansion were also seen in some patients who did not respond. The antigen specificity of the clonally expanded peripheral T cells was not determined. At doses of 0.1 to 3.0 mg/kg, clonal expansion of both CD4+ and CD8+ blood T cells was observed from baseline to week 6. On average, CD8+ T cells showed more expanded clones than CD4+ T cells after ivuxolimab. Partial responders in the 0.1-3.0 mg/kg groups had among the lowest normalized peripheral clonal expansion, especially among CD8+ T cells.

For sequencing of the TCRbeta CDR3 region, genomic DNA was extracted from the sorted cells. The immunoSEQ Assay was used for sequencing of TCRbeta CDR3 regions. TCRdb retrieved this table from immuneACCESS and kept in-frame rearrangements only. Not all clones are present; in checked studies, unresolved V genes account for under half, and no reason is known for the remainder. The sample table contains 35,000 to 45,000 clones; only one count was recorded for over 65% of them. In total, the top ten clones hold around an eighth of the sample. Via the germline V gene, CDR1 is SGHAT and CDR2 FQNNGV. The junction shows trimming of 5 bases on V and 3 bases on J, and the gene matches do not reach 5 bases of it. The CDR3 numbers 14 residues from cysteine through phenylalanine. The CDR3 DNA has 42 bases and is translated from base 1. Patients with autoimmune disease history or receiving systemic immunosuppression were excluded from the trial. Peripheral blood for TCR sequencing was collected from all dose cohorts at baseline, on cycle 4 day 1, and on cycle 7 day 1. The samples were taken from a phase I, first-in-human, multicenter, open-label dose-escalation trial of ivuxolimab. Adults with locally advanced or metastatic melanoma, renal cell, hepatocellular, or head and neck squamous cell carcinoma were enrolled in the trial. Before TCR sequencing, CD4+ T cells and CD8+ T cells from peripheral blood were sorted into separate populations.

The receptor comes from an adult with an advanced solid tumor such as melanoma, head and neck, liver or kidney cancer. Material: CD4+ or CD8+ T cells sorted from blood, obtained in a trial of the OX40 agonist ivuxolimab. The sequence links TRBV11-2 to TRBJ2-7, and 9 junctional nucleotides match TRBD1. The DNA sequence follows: TGTGCCAGCAGCCGGCCGGGACAGGGCTACGAGCAGTACTTC. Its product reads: CASSRPGQGYEQYF.